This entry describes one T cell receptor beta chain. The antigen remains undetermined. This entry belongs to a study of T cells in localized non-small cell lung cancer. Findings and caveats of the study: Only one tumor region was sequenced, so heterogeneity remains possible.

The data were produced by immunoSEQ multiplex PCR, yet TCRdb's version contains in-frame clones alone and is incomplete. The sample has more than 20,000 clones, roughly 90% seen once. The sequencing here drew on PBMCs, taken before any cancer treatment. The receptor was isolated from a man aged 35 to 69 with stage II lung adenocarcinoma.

The DNA for the CDR3 is TGTGCCAGCAGCTCAGCGGGACCCTCCACAGATACGCAGTATTTT. This codes for CASSSAGPSTDTQYF. The rearrangement uses TRBV11-3 and TRBJ2-3; 7 bases are shared with TRBD2. The CDR3 is 15 residues long. In germline, CDR1 is SGHNT, CDR2 YENEEA. V trimming: 4 bases; J trimming: 2 bases; junction bases outside the gene matches: 6.